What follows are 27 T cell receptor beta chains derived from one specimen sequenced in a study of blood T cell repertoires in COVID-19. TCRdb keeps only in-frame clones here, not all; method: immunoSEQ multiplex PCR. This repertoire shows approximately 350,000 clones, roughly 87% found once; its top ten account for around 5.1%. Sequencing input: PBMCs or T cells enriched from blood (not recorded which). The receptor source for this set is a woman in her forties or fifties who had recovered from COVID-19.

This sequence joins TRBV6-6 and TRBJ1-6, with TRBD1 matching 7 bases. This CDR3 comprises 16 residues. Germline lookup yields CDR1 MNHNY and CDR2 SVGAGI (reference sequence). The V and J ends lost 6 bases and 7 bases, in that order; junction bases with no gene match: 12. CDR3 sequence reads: CASRQTGAGYNSPLHF. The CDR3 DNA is TGTGCCAGCAGGCAAACAGGGGCTGGTTACAATTCACCCCTCCACTTT.

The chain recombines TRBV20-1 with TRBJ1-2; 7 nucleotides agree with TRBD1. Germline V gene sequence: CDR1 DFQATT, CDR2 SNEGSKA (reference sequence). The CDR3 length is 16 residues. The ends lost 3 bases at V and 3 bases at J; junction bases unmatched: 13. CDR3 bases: TGCAGTGCTAGTCCGGGACAGACGCCCCGCGACTATGGCTACACCTTC. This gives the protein CSASPGQTPRDYGYTF.

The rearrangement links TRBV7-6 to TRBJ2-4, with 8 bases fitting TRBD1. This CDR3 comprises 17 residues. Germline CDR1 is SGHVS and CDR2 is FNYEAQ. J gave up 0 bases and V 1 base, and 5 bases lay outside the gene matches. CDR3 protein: CASSLDGDRLAKNIQYF. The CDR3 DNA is TGTGCCAGCAGCTTAGACGGGGACAGGCTAGCCAAAAACATTCAGTACTTC.

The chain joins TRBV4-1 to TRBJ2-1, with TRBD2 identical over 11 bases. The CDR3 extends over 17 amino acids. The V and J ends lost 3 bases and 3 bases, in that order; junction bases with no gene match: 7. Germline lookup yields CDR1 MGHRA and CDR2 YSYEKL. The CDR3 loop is CASSQNLAGGNYNEQFF. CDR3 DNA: TGCGCCAGCAGCCAGAACTTAGCGGGGGGGAACTACAATGAGCAGTTCTTC.

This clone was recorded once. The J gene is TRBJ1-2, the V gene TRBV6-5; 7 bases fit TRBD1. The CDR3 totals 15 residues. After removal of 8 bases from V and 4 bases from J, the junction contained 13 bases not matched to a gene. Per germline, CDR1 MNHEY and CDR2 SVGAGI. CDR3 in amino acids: CASGEYRGHGYGYTF. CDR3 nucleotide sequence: TGTGCCAGCGGGGAGTACAGGGGTCATGGCTATGGCTACACCTTC.

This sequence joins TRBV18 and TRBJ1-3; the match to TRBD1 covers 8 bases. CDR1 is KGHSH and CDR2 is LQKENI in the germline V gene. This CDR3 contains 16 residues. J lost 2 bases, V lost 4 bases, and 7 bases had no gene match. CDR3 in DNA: TGTGCCAGCTCACTTGAGGACAGGGCGGCTGGAAACACCATATATTTT. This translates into CASSLEDRAAGNTIYF.

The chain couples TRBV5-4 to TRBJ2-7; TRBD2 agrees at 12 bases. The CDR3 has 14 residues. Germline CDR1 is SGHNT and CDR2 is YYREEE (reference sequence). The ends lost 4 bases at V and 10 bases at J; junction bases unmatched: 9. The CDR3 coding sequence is TGTGCCAGCAGCAAGACTAGCGGGGGCGCGGATCAGTACTTC. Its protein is CASSKTSGGADQYF.

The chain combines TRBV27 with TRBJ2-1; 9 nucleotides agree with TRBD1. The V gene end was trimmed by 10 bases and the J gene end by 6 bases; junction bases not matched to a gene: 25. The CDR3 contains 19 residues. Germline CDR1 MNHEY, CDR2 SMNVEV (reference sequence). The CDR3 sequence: CATRDTGTGFGSKTNEQFF. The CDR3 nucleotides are TGTGCCACAAGGGATACCGGGACAGGGTTCGGGTCTAAGACCAATGAGCAGTTCTTC.

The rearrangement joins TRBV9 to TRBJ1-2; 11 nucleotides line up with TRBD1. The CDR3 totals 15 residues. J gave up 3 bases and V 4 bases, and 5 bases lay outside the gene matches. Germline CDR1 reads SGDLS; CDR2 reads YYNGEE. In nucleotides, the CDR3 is TGTGCCAGCAGCCTCGGGACAGGGGGATACTATGGCTACACCTTC. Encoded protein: CASSLGTGGYYGYTF.

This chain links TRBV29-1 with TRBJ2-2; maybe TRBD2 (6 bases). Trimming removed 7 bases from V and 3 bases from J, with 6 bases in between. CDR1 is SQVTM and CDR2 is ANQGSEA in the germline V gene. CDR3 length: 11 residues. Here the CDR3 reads CSGRDTGELFF. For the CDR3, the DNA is TGCAGCGGGAGGGACACCGGGGAGCTGTTTTTT.

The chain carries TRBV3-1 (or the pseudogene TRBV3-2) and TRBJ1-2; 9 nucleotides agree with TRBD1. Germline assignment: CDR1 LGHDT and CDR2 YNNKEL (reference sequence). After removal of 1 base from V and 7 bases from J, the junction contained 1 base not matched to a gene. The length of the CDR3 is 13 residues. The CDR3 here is CASSQGTGVGYTF. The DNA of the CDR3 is TGTGCCAGCAGCCAAGGGACAGGGGTTGGCTACACCTTC.

CDR3 coding DNA: TGTGCCAGCAGCTCCGGACTAGCGGGGACCTGGGAAGAGCAGTACTTC. It codes for CASSSGLAGTWEEQYF. The chain recombines TRBV11-3 with TRBJ2-7; 12 bases align to TRBD2. Germline CDR1 is SGHNT and CDR2 is YENEEA. After removal of 4 bases from V and 7 bases from J, the junction contained 11 bases not matched to a gene. CDR3 length: 16 amino acids.

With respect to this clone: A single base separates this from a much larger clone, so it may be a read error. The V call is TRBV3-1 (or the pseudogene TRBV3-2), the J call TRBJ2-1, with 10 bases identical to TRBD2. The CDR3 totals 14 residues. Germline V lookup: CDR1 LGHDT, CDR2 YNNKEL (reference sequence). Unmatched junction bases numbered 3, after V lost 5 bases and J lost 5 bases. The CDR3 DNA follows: TGTGCCAGCAGCTGGACTAGCGGAGACAATGAGCAGTTCTTC. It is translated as CASSWTSGDNEQFF.

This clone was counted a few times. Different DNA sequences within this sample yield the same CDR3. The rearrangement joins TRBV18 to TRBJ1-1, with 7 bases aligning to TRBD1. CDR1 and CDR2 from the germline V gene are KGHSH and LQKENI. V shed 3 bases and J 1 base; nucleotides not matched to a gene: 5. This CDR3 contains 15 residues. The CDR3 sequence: CASSPRTGGNTEAFF. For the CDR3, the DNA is TGTGCCAGCTCACCGAGGACAGGAGGGAACACTGAAGCTTTCTTT.

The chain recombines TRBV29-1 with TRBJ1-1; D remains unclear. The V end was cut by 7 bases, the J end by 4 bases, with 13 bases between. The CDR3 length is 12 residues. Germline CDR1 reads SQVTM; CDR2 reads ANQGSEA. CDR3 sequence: CSAARTGTEAFF. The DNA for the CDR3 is TGCAGCGCTGCCCGAACCGGCACTGAAGCTTTCTTT.

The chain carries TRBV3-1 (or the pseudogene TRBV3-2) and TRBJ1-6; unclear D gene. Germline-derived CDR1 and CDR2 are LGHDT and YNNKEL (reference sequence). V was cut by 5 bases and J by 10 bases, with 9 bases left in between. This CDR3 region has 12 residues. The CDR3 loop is CASSKVESPLHF. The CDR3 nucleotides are TGTGCCAGCAGCAAGGTGGAGTCACCCCTCCACTTT.

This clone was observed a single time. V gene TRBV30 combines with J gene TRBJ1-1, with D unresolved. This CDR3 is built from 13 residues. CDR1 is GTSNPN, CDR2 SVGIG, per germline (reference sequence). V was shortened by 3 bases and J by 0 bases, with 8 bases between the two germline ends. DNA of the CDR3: TGTGCCTGGAGCGAACAGTTGAACACTGAAGCTTTCTTT. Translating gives CAWSEQLNTEAFF.

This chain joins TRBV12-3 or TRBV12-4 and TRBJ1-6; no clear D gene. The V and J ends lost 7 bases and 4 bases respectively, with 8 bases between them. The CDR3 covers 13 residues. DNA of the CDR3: TGTGCCAGCAAGGCGGATTATAATTCACCCCTCCACTTT. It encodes CASKADYNSPLHF.

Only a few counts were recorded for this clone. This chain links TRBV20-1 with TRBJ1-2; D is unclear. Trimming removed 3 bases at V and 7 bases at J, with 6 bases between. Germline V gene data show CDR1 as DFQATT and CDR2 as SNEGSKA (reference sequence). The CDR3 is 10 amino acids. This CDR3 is CSASPLGYTF. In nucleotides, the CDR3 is TGCAGTGCTAGTCCCCTTGGCTACACCTTC.

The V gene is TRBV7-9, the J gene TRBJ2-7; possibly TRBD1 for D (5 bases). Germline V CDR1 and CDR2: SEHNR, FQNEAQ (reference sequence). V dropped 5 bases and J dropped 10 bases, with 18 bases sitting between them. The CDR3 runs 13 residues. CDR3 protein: CASSPTVGAGQYF. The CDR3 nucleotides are TGTGCCAGCAGCCCGACGGTTGGGGCCGGACAGTACTTC. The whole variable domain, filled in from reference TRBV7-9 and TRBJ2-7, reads DTGVSQNPRHKITKRGQNVTFRCDPISEHNRLYWYRQTLGQGPEFLTYFQNEAQLEKSRLLSDRFSAERPKGSFSTLEIQRTEQGDSAMYLCASSPTVGAGQYFGPGTRLTVT.

CDR3 region: CASSQVSVGNTIYF. The DNA of the CDR3 is TGTGCCAGCAGCCAAGTGTCGGTGGGAAACACCATATATTTT. This chain joins TRBV3-1 (or the pseudogene TRBV3-2) and TRBJ1-3; D unclear. CDR3 length: 14 residues. CDR1 and CDR2 (germline): LGHDT, YNNKEL (reference sequence). The V and J ends lost 1 base and 4 bases respectively, with 8 bases between them.

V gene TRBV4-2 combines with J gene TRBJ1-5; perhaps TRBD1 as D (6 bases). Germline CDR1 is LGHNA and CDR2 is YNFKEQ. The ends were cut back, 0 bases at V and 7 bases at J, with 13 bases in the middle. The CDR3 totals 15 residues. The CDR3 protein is CASSQDLRGSQPQHF. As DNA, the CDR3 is TGTGCCAGCAGCCAAGATCTCAGGGGATCCCAGCCCCAGCATTTT.

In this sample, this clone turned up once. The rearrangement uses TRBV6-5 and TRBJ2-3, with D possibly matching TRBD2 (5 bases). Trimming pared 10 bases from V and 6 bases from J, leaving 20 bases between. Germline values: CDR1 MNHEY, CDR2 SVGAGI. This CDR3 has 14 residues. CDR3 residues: CATFSGGSPDTQYF. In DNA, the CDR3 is TGTGCCACCTTCTCTGGCGGGTCTCCGGATACGCAGTATTTT.

The CDR3 sequence: CASRTGTVNEKLFF. CDR3 bases: TGTGCCAGCAGAACCGGGACAGTTAATGAAAAACTGTTTTTT. The chain couples TRBV6-5 to TRBJ1-4, with TRBD1 matching 7 bases. CDR3 size: 14 residues. V was pared by 6 bases and J by 4 bases, with 5 bases of the junction left unmatched. Germline CDR1 is MNHEY and CDR2 is SVGAGI.

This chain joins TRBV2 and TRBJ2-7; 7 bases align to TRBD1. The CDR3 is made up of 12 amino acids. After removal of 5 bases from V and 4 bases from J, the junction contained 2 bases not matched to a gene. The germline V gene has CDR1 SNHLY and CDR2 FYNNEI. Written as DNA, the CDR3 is TGTGCCAGCAGTTGGGACAGATACGAGCAGTACTTC. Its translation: CASSWDRYEQYF.

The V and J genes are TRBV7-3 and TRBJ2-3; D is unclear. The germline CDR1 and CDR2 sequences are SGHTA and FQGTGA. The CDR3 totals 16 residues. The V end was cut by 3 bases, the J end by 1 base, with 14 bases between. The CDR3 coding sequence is TGTGCCAGCAGCTTGGCCCCCGGCGGTGGCACAGATACGCAGTATTTT. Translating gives CASSLAPGGGTDTQYF. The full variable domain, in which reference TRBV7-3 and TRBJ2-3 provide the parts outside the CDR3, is GAGVSQTPSNKVTEKGKYVELRCDPISGHTALYWYRQSLGQGPEFLIYFQGTGAADDSGLPNDRFFAVRPEGSVSTLKIQRTERGDSAVYLCASSLAPGGGTDTQYFGPGTRLTVL.

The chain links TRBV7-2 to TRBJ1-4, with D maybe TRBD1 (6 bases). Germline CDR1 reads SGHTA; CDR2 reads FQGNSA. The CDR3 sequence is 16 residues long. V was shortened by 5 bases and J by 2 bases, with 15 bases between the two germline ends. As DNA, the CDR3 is TGTGCCAGCAGCCATGGGGGGGCAGGCACTAATGAAAAACTGTTTTTT. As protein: CASSHGGAGTNEKLFF.